The clone carrying this TCR beta chain was seen more than once but under ten times. This record comes from a study of blood T cell repertoires in COVID-19. Background on the study: Collection of acute and convalescent COVID-19 samples took place in the United States, Italy and Spain.

Per the original data handling: Quantification of nucleated cells was approximated via reference gene primer amplification. Measured with immunoSEQ multiplex PCR; TCRdb has only the in-frame clones, and not every one. V, J and clone size reflect that table, while D and trimming were determined from the DNA. This sample carries about 86,000 clones, around 85% of them seen once, and the ten largest clones take about 11%. This receptor was taken from a man between 70 and 80 years old with acute or convalescent COVID-19. The specimen sequenced was peripheral blood.

Here the CDR3 DNA reads TGTGCCAGTAGTGTTGACAGGAACATAGGAAACACCATATATTTT. Translating it yields CASSVDRNIGNTIYF. The V call is TRBV19, the J call TRBJ1-3; possibly TRBD1 for D (6 bases). CDR3 length: 15 amino acids. The V and J ends lost 5 bases and 4 bases respectively, with 15 bases between them. CDR1 LNHDA and CDR2 SQIVND come from the germline V gene (reference sequence).